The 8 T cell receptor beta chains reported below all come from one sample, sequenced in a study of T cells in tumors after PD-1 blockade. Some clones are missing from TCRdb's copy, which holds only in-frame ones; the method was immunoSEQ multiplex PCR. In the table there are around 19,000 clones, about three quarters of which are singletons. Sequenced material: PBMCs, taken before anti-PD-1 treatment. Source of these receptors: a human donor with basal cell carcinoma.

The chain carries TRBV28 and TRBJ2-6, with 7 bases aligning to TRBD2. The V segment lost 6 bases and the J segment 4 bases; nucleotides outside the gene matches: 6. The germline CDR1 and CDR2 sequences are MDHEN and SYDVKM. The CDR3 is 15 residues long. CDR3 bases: TGTGCCAGCAGAAACCTAGCGGTCGGGGCCAACGTCCTGACTTTC. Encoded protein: CASRNLAVGANVLTF.

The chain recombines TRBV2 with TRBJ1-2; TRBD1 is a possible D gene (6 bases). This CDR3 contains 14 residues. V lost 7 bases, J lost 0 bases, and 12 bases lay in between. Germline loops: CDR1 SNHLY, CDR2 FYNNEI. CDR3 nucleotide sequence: TGTGCCAGCATGGGGGGGGCGGCTAACTATGGCTACACCTTC. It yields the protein CASMGGAANYGYTF.

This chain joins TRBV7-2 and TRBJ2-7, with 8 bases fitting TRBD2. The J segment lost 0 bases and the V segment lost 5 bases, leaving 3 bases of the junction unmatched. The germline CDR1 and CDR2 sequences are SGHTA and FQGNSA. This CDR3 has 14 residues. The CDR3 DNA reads TGTGCCAGCAGCCCGCGGGGGGCCTCCTACGAGCAGTACTTC. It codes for CASSPRGASYEQYF.

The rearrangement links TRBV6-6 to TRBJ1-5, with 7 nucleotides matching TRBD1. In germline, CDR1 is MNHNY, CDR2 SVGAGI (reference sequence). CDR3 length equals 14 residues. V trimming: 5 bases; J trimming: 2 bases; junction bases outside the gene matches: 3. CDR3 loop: CASSSTGGNQPQHF. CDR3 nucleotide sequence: TGTGCCAGCAGTAGCACAGGGGGCAATCAGCCCCAGCATTTT.

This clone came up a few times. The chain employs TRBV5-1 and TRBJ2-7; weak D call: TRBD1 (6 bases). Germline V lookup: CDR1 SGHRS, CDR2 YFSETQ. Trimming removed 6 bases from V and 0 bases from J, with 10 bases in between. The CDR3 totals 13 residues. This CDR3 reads CASTRDNSYEQYF. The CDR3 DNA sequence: TGCGCCAGCACCCGGGACAACTCCTACGAGCAGTACTTC.

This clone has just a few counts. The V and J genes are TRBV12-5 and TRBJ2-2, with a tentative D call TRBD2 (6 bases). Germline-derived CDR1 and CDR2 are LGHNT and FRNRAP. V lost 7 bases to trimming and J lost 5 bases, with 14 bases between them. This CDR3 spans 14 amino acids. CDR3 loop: CASVRAGGTGELFF. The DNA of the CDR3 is TGTGCTAGTGTGCGGGCCGGGGGTACCGGGGAGCTGTTTTTT.

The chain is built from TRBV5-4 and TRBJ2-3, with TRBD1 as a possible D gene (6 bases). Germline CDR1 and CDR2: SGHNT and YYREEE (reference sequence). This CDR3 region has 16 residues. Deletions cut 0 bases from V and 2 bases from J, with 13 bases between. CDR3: CASSLVGAVFTDTQYF. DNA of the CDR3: TGTGCCAGCAGCTTGGTGGGGGCGGTATTCACAGATACGCAGTATTTT.

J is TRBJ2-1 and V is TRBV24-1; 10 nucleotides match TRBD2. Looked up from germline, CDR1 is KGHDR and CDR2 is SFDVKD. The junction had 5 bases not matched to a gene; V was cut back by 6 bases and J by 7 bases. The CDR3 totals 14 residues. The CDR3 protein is CATSRSGGGNEQFF. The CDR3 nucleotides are TGTGCCACCAGTCGGAGCGGGGGGGGGAATGAGCAGTTCTTC.